The T cell receptor (beta chain) under discussion was sequenced for a study of T cell responses to AZD1222 COVID-19 vaccine. Study-level points and caveats: Repertoires were collected only later (after the peak T cell response had occurred). Seropositive AZD1222 recipients at baseline numbered only five or six. Females outnumbered males among donors, who were mostly white British; clonal diversity was possibly underestimated.

Comments on this clone: The antigen is unknown.

CDR1 MGHDK and CDR2 SYGVNS come from the germline V gene. CDR3 length: 16 amino acids. V shed 1 base and J 8 bases; nucleotides not matched to a gene: 8. Only in-frame clones appear in the TCRdb table, and some are missing; sequencing was by immunoSEQ multiplex PCR. Of about 150,000 clones in the sample, about 81% were seen once. This chain links TRBV25-1 with TRBJ1-6; 7 bases fit TRBD1. The source was peripheral blood, collected on day 0 of MenACWY control vaccination. The clonotype originates from an adult in good health. This CDR3 reads CASSESDRGRYSPLHF. CDR3 sequence (DNA): TGTGCCAGCAGTGAATCTGATAGGGGGCGGTATTCACCCCTCCACTTT.